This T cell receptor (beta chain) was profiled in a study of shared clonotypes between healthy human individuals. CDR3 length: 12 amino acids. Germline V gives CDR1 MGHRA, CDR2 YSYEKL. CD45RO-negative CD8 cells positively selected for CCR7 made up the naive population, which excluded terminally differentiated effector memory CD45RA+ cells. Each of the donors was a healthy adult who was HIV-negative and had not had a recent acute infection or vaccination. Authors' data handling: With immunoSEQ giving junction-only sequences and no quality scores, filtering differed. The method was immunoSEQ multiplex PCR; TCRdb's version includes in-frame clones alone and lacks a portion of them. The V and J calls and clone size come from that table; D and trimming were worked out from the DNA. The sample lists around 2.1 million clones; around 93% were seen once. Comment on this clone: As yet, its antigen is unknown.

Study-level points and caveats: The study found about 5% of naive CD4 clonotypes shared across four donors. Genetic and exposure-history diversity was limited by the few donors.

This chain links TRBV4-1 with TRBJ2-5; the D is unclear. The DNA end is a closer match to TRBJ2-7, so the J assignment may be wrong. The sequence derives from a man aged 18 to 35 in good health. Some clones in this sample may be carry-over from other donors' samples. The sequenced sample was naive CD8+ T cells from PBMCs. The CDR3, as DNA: TGCGCCAGCAGCCAGCCCCGGGACGAGCAGTACTTC. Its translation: CASSQPRDEQYF.